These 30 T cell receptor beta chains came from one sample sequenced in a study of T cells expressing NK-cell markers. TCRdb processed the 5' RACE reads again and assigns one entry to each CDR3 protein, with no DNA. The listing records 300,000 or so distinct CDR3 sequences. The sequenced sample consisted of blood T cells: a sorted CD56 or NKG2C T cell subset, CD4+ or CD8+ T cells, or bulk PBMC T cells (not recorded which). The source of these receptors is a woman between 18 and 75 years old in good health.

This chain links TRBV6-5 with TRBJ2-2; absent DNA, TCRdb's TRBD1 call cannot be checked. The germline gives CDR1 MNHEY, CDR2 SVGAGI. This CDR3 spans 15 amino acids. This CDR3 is CASSSNRGLYGELFF.

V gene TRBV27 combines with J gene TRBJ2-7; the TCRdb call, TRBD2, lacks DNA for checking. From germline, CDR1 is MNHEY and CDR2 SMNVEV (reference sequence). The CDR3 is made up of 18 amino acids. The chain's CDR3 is CASSRTGTSGRSTYEQYF.

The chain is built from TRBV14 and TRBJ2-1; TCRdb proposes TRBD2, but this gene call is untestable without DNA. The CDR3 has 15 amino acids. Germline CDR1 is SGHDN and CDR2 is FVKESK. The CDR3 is CASSPLGQGYNEQFF.

The CDR3: CASSSPGTSMNTEAFF. V is TRBV5-6 and J is TRBJ1-1; the D call of TRBD1 rests on TCRdb alone, since no DNA is present to check it. Per germline, CDR1 SGHDT and CDR2 YYEEEE. The CDR3 is 16 amino acids.

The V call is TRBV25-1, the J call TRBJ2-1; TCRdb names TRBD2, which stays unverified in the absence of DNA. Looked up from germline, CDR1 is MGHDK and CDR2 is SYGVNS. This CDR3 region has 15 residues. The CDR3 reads CASSERGRGLGEQFF.

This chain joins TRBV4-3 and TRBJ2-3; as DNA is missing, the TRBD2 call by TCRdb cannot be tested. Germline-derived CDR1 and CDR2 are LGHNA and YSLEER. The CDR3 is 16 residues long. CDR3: CASSQGGRANTDTQYF.

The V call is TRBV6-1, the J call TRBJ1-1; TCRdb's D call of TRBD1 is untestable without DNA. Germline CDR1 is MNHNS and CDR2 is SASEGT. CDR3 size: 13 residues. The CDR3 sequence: CASSPTRQGRAFF.

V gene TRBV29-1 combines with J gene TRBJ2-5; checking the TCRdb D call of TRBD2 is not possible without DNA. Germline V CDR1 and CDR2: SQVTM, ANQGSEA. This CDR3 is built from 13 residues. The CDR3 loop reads CSSSGSLGETQYF.

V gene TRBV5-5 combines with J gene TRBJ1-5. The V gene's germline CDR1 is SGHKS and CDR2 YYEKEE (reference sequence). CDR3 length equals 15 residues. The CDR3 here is CASSLDSGPNQPQHF.

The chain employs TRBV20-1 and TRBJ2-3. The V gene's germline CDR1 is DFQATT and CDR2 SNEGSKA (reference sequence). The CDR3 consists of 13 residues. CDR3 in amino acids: CSATHSSTDTQYF.

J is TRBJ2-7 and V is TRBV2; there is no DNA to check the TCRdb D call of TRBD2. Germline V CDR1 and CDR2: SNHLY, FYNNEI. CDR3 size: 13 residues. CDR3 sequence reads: CASSAGGPHEQYF.

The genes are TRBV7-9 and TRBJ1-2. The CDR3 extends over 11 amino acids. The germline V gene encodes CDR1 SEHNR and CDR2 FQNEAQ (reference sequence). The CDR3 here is CASSWSPGYTF.

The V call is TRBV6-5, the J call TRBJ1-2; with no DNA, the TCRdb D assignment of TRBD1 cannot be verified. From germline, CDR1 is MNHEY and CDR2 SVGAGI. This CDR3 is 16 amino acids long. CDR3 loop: CASSYLSTGGNYGYTF.

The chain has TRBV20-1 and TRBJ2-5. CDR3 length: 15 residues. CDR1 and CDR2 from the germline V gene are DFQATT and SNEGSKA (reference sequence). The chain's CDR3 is CSASRLLWTQETQYF.

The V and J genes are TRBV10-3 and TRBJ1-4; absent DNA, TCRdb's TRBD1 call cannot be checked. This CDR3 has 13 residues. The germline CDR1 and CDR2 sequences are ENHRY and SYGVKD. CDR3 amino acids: CAISGTGDEKLFF.

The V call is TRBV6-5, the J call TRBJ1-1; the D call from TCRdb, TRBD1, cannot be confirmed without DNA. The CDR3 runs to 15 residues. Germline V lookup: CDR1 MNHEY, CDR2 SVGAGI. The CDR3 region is CASSYELGPNTEAFF.

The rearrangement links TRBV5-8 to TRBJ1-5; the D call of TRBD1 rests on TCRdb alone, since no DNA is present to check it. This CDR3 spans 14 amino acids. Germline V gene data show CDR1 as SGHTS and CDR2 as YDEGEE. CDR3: CASSFGGGGQPQHF. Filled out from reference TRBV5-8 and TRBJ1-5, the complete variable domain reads EAGVTQSPTHLIKTRGQQATLRCSPISGHTSVYWYQQALGLGLQFLLWYDEGEERNRGNFPPRFSGRQFPNYSSELNVNALELEDSALYLCASSFGGGGQPQHFGDGTRLSIL.

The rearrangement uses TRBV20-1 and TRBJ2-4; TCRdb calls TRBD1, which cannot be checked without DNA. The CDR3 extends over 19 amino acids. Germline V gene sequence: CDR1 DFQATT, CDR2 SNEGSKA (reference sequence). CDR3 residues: CSARDPSGSTSLAKNIQYF.

The CDR3 here is CASSLSARADTQYF. The chain carries TRBV27 and TRBJ2-3. Germline CDR1 reads MNHEY; CDR2 reads SMNVEV (reference sequence). This CDR3 comprises 14 residues.

CDR3 loop: CSANPTGNQPQHF. The chain joins TRBV20-1 to TRBJ1-5; absent DNA, TCRdb's TRBD1 call cannot be checked. The CDR3 length is 13 residues. The germline CDR1 and CDR2 sequences are DFQATT and SNEGSKA (reference sequence).

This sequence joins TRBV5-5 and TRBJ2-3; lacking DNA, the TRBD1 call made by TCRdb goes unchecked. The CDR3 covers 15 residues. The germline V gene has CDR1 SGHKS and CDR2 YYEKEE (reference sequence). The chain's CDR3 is CASLNWAGSTDTQYF.

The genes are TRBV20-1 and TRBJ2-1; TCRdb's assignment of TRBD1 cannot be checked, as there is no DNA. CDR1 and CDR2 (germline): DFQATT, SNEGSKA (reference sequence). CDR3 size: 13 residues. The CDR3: CSASGGGASEQFF.

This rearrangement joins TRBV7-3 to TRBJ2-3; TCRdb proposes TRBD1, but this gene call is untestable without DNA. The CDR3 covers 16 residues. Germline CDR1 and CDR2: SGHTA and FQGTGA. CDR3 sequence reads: CASSLNRGGDTDTQYF.

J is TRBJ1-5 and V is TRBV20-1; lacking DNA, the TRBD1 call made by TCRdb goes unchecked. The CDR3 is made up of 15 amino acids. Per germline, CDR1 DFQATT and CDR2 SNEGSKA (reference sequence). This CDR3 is CSARTARPPNQPQHF.

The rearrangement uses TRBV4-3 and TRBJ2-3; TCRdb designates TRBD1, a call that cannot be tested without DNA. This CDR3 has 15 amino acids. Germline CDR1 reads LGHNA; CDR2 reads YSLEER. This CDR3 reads CASSLGQGGTDTQYF.

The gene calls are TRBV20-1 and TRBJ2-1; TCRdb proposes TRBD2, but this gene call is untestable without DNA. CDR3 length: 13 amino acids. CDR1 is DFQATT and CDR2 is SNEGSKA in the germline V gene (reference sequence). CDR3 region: CSALKRGPNEQFF.

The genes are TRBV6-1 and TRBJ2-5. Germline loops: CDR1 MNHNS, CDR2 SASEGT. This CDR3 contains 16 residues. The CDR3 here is CASWRTAGRSQETQYF.

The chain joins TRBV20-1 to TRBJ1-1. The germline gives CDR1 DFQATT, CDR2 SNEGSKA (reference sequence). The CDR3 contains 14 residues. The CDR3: CSASGGFWNTEAFF.

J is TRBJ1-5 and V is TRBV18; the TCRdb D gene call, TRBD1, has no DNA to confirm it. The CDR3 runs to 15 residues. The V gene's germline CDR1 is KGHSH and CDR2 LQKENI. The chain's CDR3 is CASSLRQGTNQPQHF.

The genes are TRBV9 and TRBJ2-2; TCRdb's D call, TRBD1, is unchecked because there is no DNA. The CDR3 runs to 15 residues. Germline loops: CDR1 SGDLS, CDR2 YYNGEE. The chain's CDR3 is CASSAGQINTGELFF.